This T cell receptor beta chain comes out of a study of T-cell reconstitution after alpha-beta-depleted transplantation in children. This clonotype was observed a few times. The CDR3 contains 16 residues. Germline V gives CDR1 SGHDT, CDR2 YYEEEE. V was shortened by 3 bases and J by 3 bases, with 16 bases between the two germline ends. Unique molecular identifiers featured in how the TCRbeta library was prepared. Using its own MiXCR run on the PCR reads, TCRdb lists one record per CDR3 protein. This sample carries nearly 350,000 distinct CDR3 sequences, roughly 15% of them seen once, and the ten largest clones take around 41%.

The material sequenced was PBMCs, mostly from graft donor cells, taken 360 days after TCRalphabeta/CD19-depleted stem cell transplant. The origin of this receptor is a male patient aged 2-9 years who had a stem cell transplant for acute lymphoblastic leukemia, so the T cells may come from the graft donor. The rearrangement links TRBV5-6 to TRBJ2-1; D could derive from TRBD1 or TRBD2 (6 bases each). CDR3 coding DNA: TGTGCCAGCAGCTGGGGGTACGGGGGCGTCTACAATGAGCAGTTCTTC. Translation: CASSWGYGGVYNEQFF.